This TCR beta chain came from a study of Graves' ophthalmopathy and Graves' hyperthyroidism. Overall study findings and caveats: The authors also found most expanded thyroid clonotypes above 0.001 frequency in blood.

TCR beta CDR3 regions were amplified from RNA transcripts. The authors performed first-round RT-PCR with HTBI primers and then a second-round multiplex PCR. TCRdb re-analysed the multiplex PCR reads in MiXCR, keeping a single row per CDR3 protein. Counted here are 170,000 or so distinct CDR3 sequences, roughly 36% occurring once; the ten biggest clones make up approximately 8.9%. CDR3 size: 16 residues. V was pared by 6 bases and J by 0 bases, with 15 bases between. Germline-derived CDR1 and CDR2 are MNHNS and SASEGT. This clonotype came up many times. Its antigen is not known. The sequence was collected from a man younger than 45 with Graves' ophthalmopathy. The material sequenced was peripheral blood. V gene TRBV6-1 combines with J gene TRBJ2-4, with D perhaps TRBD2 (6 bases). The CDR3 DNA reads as TGTGCCAGCAGCTGGGACTTCTCTCTAGCCAAAAACATTCAGTACTTC. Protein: CASSWDFSLAKNIQYF.